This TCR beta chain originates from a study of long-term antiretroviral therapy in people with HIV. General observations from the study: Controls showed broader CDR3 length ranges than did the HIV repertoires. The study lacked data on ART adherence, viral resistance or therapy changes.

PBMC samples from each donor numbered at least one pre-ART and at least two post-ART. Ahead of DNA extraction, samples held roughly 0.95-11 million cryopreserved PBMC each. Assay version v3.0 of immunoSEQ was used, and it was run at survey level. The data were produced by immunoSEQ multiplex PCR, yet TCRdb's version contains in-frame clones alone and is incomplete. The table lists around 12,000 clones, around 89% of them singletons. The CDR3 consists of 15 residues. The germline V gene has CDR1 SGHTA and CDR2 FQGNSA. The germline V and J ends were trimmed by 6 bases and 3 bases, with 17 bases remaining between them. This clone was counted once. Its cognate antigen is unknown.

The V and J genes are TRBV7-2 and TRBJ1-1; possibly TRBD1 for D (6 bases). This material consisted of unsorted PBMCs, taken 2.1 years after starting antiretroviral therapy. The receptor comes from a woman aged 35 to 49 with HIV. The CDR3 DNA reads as TGTGCCAGCAGGCTACGAATGGGGGCCCACACTGAAGCTTTCTTT. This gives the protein CASRLRMGAHTEAFF.